These 29 T cell receptor beta chains were all obtained from the same sample, sequenced in a study of shared clonotypes between healthy human individuals. Assay: immunoSEQ multiplex PCR; the TCRdb copy retains only in-frame clones and omits some. This sample carries approximately 2.3 million clones, 93% of them seen once, and the ten largest clones take about 0.39%. Material: naive CD4+ T cells from PBMCs. Subset: CD45RA+ positively selected. These receptors were collected from a man aged 18 to 30 in good health. Some clones in this sample may be carry-over from other donors' samples.

This clone was detected once. V is TRBV27 and J is TRBJ2-1; D ambiguous. CDR3 size: 18 residues. CDR1 MNHEY and CDR2 SMNVEV come from the germline V gene (reference sequence). V gave up 5 bases and J gave up 0 bases, with 20 bases separating them. As DNA, the CDR3 is TGTGCCAGCAGTGAATCGAACCTACGCCATTTCTCCTACAATGAGCAGTTCTTC. Amino acid sequence: CASSESNLRHFSYNEQFF.

Details on this clone: The same CDR3 is also encoded by other DNA sequences in this sample. The chain recombines TRBV9 with TRBJ1-2; tentatively, D is TRBD1 (5 bases). Germline V gene data show CDR1 as SGDLS and CDR2 as YYNGEE. CDR3 length: 14 amino acids. The V end lost 0 bases, the J end lost 5 bases, and 11 bases lay between the germline ends. CDR3 sequence: CASSVGQGTYGYTF. The CDR3, as DNA: TGTGCCAGCAGCGTAGGTCAGGGCACGTATGGCTACACCTTC. Full variable domain (rest looked up from reference TRBV9 and TRBJ1-2): DSGVTQTPKHLITATGQRVTLRCSPRSGDLSVYWYQQSLDQGLQFLIQYYNGEERAKGNILERFSAQQFPDLHSELNLSSLELGDSALYFCASSVGQGTYGYTFGSGTRLTVV.

V usage is TRBV30 and J usage is TRBJ2-3, with 10 bases aligning to TRBD1. CDR3 length: 14 residues. Trimming cost V 1 base and J 4 bases; bases outside gene matches: 2. Germline loops: CDR1 GTSNPN, CDR2 SVGIG (reference sequence). In DNA form, the CDR3 reads TGTGCCTGGAGTGGGGACAGGGGTTCAGATACGCAGTATTTT. Protein sequence: CAWSGDRGSDTQYF.

V is TRBV10-3 and J is TRBJ2-3; TRBD2 matches at 9 bases. Germline values: CDR1 ENHRY, CDR2 SYGVKD. This CDR3 contains 15 residues. J gave up 3 bases and V 4 bases, and 5 bases lay outside the gene matches. The CDR3 sequence: CAISASGTETDTQYF. The CDR3 region has the DNA TGTGCCATCAGTGCTAGCGGGACCGAAACAGATACGCAGTATTTT.

This chain joins TRBV11-2 and TRBJ1-1; D is possibly TRBD1 (6 bases). Trimming took 0 bases from V and 0 from J, leaving 8 bases between them. Germline V gene sequence: CDR1 SGHAT, CDR2 FQNNGV. This CDR3 comprises 15 residues. The CDR3 here is CASSLEGDMNTEAFF. CDR3 sequence (DNA): TGTGCCAGCAGCTTAGAGGGGGACATGAACACTGAAGCTTTCTTT.

This clone was seen once. The chain couples TRBV30 to TRBJ1-3; D is uncertain. This CDR3 is 13 amino acids long. The V gene lost 4 bases and the J gene lost 1 base, with 8 bases spanning the gap. Germline V gives CDR1 GTSNPN, CDR2 SVGIG (reference sequence). CDR3 nucleotides: TGTGCCTGGACTCGGATGTCTGGAAACACCATATATTTT. It is translated as CAWTRMSGNTIYF.

The V and J genes are TRBV4-2 and TRBJ1-1; maybe TRBD1 (6 bases). Deletions cut 0 bases from V and 6 bases from J, with 20 bases between. This CDR3 has 17 amino acids. From germline, CDR1 is LGHNA and CDR2 YNFKEQ. The CDR3 coding sequence is TGTGCCAGCAGCCAAGACTCTCGCTACGGGGGGGCGTCTGAAGCTTTCTTT. It codes for CASSQDSRYGGASEAFF.

The gene calls are TRBV5-1 and TRBJ2-5, with D tentatively TRBD1 or TRBD2 (5 bases each). V was cut by 5 bases and J by 0 bases, with 14 bases left in between. Germline-derived CDR1 and CDR2 are SGHRS and YFSETQ. This CDR3 contains 15 residues. Here the CDR3 DNA reads TGCGCCAGCAGTACATCGGGGCCGTACCAAGAGACCCAGTACTTC. Translated, it gives CASSTSGPYQETQYF. The full variable domain, with the rest looked up from reference TRBV5-1 and TRBJ2-5, is KAGVTQTPRYLIKTRGQQVTLSCSPISGHRSVSWYQQTPGQGLQFLFEYFSETQRNKGNFPGRFSGRQFSNSRSEMNVSTLELGDSALYLCASSTSGPYQETQYFGPGTRLLVL.

Concerning this clone itself: Distinct nucleotide sequences in the sample also encode this CDR3. This chain links TRBV5-1 with TRBJ2-7; D is ambiguous. The V gene lost 3 bases and the J gene lost 2 bases, with 12 bases spanning the gap. Per germline, CDR1 SGHRS and CDR2 YFSETQ. CDR3 length equals 14 residues. CDR3 sequence: CASSSGSPTYEQYF. CDR3 in DNA: TGCGCCAGCAGCTCCGGCAGCCCCACCTACGAGCAGTACTTC.

This chain uses TRBV28 with TRBJ2-7, with 7 bases matching TRBD1. The CDR3 contains 12 residues. V shed 8 bases, J shed 5 bases, and the junction held 6 bases outside the gene matches. The germline CDR1 and CDR2 sequences are MDHEN and SYDVKM. CDR3 in amino acids: CASGQTGHEQYF. CDR3 coding DNA: TGTGCCAGCGGACAGACAGGGCACGAGCAGTACTTC.

With regard to this clone: The same CDR3 is also encoded by other DNA sequences in this sample. The V call is TRBV4-1, the J call TRBJ2-7; 7 bases fit TRBD2. The length of the CDR3 is 16 residues. Germline V gives CDR1 MGHRA, CDR2 YSYEKL. V lost 0 bases, J lost 4 bases, and 9 bases stayed unmatched. The CDR3 protein is CASSQEGLAGAYEQYF. The CDR3 DNA is TGCGCCAGCAGCCAAGAAGGGTTGGCGGGAGCGTACGAGCAGTACTTC.

The DNA of the CDR3 is TGTGCCAGCTCAGACGACAGGGTAGGCTACACCTTC. This codes for CASSDDRVGYTF. The rearrangement joins TRBV18 to TRBJ1-2; TRBD1 agrees at 7 bases. V gave up 5 bases and J gave up 8 bases; unmatched junction bases: 5. CDR1 and CDR2 from the germline V gene are KGHSH and LQKENI. The CDR3 consists of 12 residues.

The chain carries TRBV18 and TRBJ2-5; a possible D gene is TRBD1 (6 bases). Trimming pared 8 bases from V and 4 bases from J, leaving 11 bases between. There are 12 residues in the CDR3. Germline V gene sequence: CDR1 KGHSH, CDR2 LQKENI. The CDR3 sequence: CASLQGGETQYF. The CDR3 bases are TGTGCCAGCCTACAGGGCGGAGAGACCCAGTACTTC.

The CDR3 nucleotides are TGTGCCTGGAGTTCTGCCTATGGCTACACCTTC. The encoded protein is CAWSSAYGYTF. The chain is built from TRBV30 and TRBJ1-2; D unclear. The length of the CDR3 is 11 residues. Germline CDR1 is GTSNPN and CDR2 is SVGIG (reference sequence). V was clipped by 2 bases and J by 4 bases, with 5 bases between them.

As DNA, the CDR3 is TGTGCCAGCAGTGGTCGTGAGAAGGGGTTTTACGAGCAGTACTTC. It specifies CASSGREKGFYEQYF. This sequence joins TRBV6-1 and TRBJ2-7, with D tentatively TRBD1 (5 bases). Trimming cost V 4 bases and J 4 bases, with 17 bases left between them. The CDR3 sequence is 15 residues long. CDR1 and CDR2 (germline): MNHNS, SASEGT.

The V gene is TRBV9, the J gene TRBJ2-4; D gene uncertain. The germline CDR1 and CDR2 sequences are SGDLS and YYNGEE. With 1 base removed from V and 5 bases from J, the gap between germline ends came to 7 bases. This CDR3 is 13 amino acids long. The CDR3 nucleotides are TGTGCCAGCAGCGTATCGCCCGAAAACATTCAGTACTTC. Translation gives CASSVSPENIQYF. The entire variable domain, with the rest obtained from reference TRBV9 and TRBJ2-4, is as follows: DSGVTQTPKHLITATGQRVTLRCSPRSGDLSVYWYQQSLDQGLQFLIQYYNGEERAKGNILERFSAQQFPDLHSELNLSSLELGDSALYFCASSVSPENIQYFGAGTRLSVL.

This sequence joins TRBV5-1 and TRBJ2-7, with 7 bases that match TRBD1. CDR1 is SGHRS and CDR2 is YFSETQ in the germline V gene. The J segment lost 3 bases and the V segment lost 4 bases, leaving 4 bases of the junction unmatched. The CDR3 spans 13 residues. This CDR3 reads CASSRGQFYEQYF. The CDR3 region has the DNA TGCGCCAGCAGCCGGGGACAGTTCTACGAGCAGTACTTC. The full variable domain, in which reference TRBV5-1 and TRBJ2-7 provide the parts outside the CDR3, is KAGVTQTPRYLIKTRGQQVTLSCSPISGHRSVSWYQQTPGQGLQFLFEYFSETQRNKGNFPGRFSGRQFSNSRSEMNVSTLELGDSALYLCASSRGQFYEQYFGPGTRLTVT.

The gene calls are TRBV28 and TRBJ2-4; 8 bases align to TRBD1. Trimming cost V 6 bases and J 8 bases; bases outside gene matches: 6. CDR3 length: 13 amino acids. Per germline, CDR1 MDHEN and CDR2 SYDVKM. CDR3 coding DNA: TGTGCCAGCAGCCCCGGACAGGGCGACATTCAGTACTTC. Its protein product is CASSPGQGDIQYF.

This chain connects TRBV7-9 to TRBJ1-2; 8 positions agree with TRBD1. Germline lookup yields CDR1 SEHNR and CDR2 FQNEAQ (reference sequence). V gave up 8 bases and J gave up 9 bases; unmatched junction bases: 17. The CDR3 spans 15 residues. CDR3 region: CASGFPGGAEVSYTF. DNA of the CDR3: TGTGCCAGCGGGTTTCCAGGGGGCGCGGAGGTTAGCTACACCTTC.

In its sample, this clone was seen once. V usage is TRBV30 and J usage is TRBJ2-5; no reliable D call. Trimming stripped 0 bases from V and 0 bases from J, with 11 bases between. The CDR3 contains 15 residues. The germline CDR1 and CDR2 sequences are GTSNPN and SVGIG (reference sequence). The CDR3 here is CAWSVPVGYQETQYF. For the CDR3, the DNA is TGTGCCTGGAGTGTACCTGTGGGGTACCAAGAGACCCAGTACTTC.

This chain connects TRBV4-1 to TRBJ1-2; 7 bases are shared with TRBD1. Germline values: CDR1 MGHRA, CDR2 YSYEKL. This CDR3 region has 16 residues. V lost 1 base, J lost 0 bases, and 5 bases stayed unmatched. CDR3: CASSQAPTGPNYGYTF. For the CDR3, the DNA is TGCGCCAGCAGCCAAGCCCCGACAGGGCCTAACTATGGCTACACCTTC.

The rearrangement joins TRBV5-1 to TRBJ2-3; D tentatively fits TRBD1 or TRBD2 (5 bases each). The CDR3 is made up of 14 amino acids. In germline, CDR1 is SGHRS, CDR2 YFSETQ. V was trimmed by 1 base and J by 4 bases, leaving 10 bases between them. CDR3 loop: CASSLTRGADTQYF. CDR3 DNA: TGCGCCAGCAGCTTGACGAGGGGCGCAGATACGCAGTATTTT. Combining the CDR3 with reference TRBV5-1 and TRBJ2-3 gives the whole variable domain KAGVTQTPRYLIKTRGQQVTLSCSPISGHRSVSWYQQTPGQGLQFLFEYFSETQRNKGNFPGRFSGRQFSNSRSEMNVSTLELGDSALYLCASSLTRGADTQYFGPGTRLTVL.

This rearrangement joins TRBV7-2 to TRBJ2-7; 7 bases align to TRBD1. CDR3 length: 14 residues. Looked up from germline, CDR1 is SGHTA and CDR2 is FQGNSA. Losses at the gene ends were 5 bases for V and 3 bases for J; bases not matched to a gene: 7. CDR3 region: CASSTGQDLYEQYF. The CDR3 coding sequence is TGTGCCAGCAGCACCGGACAGGACCTCTACGAGCAGTACTTC.

The gene calls are TRBV10-1 and TRBJ2-1, with 14 positions matching TRBD2. Germline V gene data show CDR1 as WNHNN and CDR2 as SYGVQD (reference sequence). V was pared by 2 bases and J by 9 bases, with 3 bases of the junction left unmatched. The CDR3 consists of 15 residues. CDR3 protein: CASSEGTSGRGEQFF. In DNA form, the CDR3 reads TGCGCCAGCAGTGAGGGGACTAGCGGGAGAGGTGAGCAGTTCTTC.

This rearrangement joins TRBV28 to TRBJ2-5; D is uncertain. Germline CDR1 MDHEN, CDR2 SYDVKM. The V end was cut by 8 bases, the J end by 2 bases, with 15 bases between. CDR3 size: 14 residues. This CDR3 reads CASSLGQEQETQYF. In DNA form, the CDR3 reads TGTGCCAGCTCCCTAGGGCAGGAACAAGAGACCCAGTACTTC.

The chain employs TRBV28 and TRBJ1-1, with D possibly being TRBD1 (5 bases). The germline V and J ends were trimmed by 5 bases and 3 bases, with 19 bases remaining between them. This CDR3 contains 16 residues. Germline V gives CDR1 MDHEN, CDR2 SYDVKM. CDR3 loop: CASSRPLGPGDTEAFF. The CDR3 DNA sequence: TGTGCCAGCAGTCGCCCACTCGGACCGGGGGACACTGAAGCTTTCTTT.

This rearrangement joins TRBV2 to TRBJ2-3, with a possible D match to TRBD2 (5 bases). The CDR3 runs to 12 residues. Germline V lookup: CDR1 SNHLY, CDR2 FYNNEI. Trimming pared 6 bases from V and 4 bases from J, leaving 8 bases between. The chain's CDR3 is CASRWGADTQYF. For the CDR3, the DNA is TGTGCCAGCAGGTGGGGAGCAGATACGCAGTATTTT. The full variable domain, completed using reference TRBV2 and TRBJ2-3, is EPEVTQTPSHQVTQMGQEVILRCVPISNHLYFYWYRQILGQKVEFLVSFYNNEISEKSEIFDDQFSVERPDGSNFTLKIRSTKLEDSAMYFCASRWGADTQYFGPGTRLTVL.

V gene TRBV15 combines with J gene TRBJ2-3; weak D call: TRBD2 (5 bases). Germline V gene data show CDR1 as LNHNV and CDR2 as YYDKDF (reference sequence). This CDR3 has 16 amino acids. Trimming cost V 0 bases and J 1 base, with 11 bases left between them. DNA of the CDR3: TGTGCCACCAGCAGAGATTTCGGGGTGGGCACAGATACGCAGTATTTT. Its protein is CATSRDFGVGTDTQYF.

The rearrangement links TRBV6-6 to TRBJ1-5; 8 bases align to TRBD1. From germline, CDR1 is MNHNY and CDR2 SVGAGI (reference sequence). CDR3 length: 14 residues. The ends lost 0 bases at V and 5 bases at J; junction bases unmatched: 0. The CDR3 region has the DNA TGTGCCAGCAGTTACTCGACAGGGGATCAGCCCCAGCATTTT. Its protein is CASSYSTGDQPQHF.